The T cell receptor beta chain described here comes from a study of regulatory T cells in long-lasting Graves disease. For the study at large: To qualify as persistent, Graves' disease required over 5 years of antithyroid drugs with positive TSH receptor antibodies.

Sample time point: persistent/refractory GD, antithyroid drugs over 5 years with positive TRAb. PBMC-extracted RNA yielded the TCR library. The ends were cut back, 4 bases at V and 2 bases at J, with 18 bases in the middle. The CDR3 has 16 amino acids. From germline, CDR1 is SEHNR and CDR2 FQNEAQ (reference sequence). This clonotype has only a few counts. For TCR beta, libraries came from iRepertoire HTBI primers and Arm-PCR of CDR3 regions. TCRdb recomputed calls from the multiplex PCR reads with MiXCR, one row per CDR3 protein. The profile shows about 660,000 distinct CDR3 sequences, 25% to 30% of them singletons.

The origin of this receptor is a female donor with Graves disease. The rearrangement joins TRBV7-9 to TRBJ2-7; the D gene is possibly TRBD1 (7 bases). The material was peripheral blood mononuclear cells (PBMCs), obtained when the disease was refractory, from a patient treated with antithyroid drugs. The CDR3 nucleotides read TGTGCCAGCAGCTCTTTAGAGGGGGGACAGCCCTACGAGCAGTACTTC. It specifies CASSSLEGGQPYEQYF.